This TCR beta chain was captured in a study of T cells in Graves' hyperthyroidism and ophthalmopathy. Findings and limits, study-wide: Also found in blood were most expanded thyroid clonotypes above 0.001. In the analysis, a 13 V-J model separated ophthalmopathy from stable hyperthyroidism.

This clonotype was counted ten times or more. Antigen specificity is unknown. Germline V CDR1 and CDR2: LGHNT, FRNRAP. The CDR3 is 15 amino acids. V shed 3 bases and J shed 4 bases, with 13 bases lying between them. Authors of the study amplified TCR beta CDR3 regions from RNA transcripts. First-round RT-PCR targeting the TCR CDR3 was performed with the HTBI primer set. TCRdb itself ran the multiplex PCR reads through MiXCR, one entry per CDR3 protein. The sample holds about 360,000 distinct CDR3 sequences, around an eighth seen once. The chain is built from TRBV12-5 and TRBJ2-1; D might be TRBD2 (5 bases). This receptor was obtained from a man in his thirties or forties with Graves' hyperthyroidism that later progressed to Graves' ophthalmopathy. Sequenced: blood. The CDR3 sequence: CASGFSERVYNEQFF. CDR3 DNA sequence: TGTGCTAGTGGTTTTTCCGAGAGGGTATACAATGAGCAGTTCTTC.